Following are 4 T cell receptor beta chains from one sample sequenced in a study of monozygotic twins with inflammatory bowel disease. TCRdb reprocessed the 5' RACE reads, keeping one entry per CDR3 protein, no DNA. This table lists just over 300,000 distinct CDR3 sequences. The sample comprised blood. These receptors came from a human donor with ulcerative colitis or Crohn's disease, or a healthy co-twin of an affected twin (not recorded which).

CDR3 in amino acids: CSARGGRGLYEQYF. The rearrangement links TRBV20-1 to TRBJ2-7; the D gene TCRdb calls, TRBD1, cannot be checked with no DNA. The CDR3 has 14 amino acids. Germline CDR1 reads DFQATT; CDR2 reads SNEGSKA (reference sequence).

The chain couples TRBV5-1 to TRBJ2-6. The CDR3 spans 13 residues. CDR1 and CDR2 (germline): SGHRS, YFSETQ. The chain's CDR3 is CASSLDAAGVLTF.

The CDR3 loop is CASSLDGSFEQYF. The rearrangement links TRBV5-1 to TRBJ2-7. CDR1 is SGHRS, CDR2 YFSETQ, per germline. The CDR3 contains 13 residues.

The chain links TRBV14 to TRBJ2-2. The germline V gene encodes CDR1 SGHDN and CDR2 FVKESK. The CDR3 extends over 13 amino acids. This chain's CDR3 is CASSQLFTGELFF.